This T cell receptor beta chain was profiled in a study of blood T cell repertoires in COVID-19. The overall study: In each case, the material was cDNA or gDNA derived from T cells, B-cell-depleted T cells, or PBMCs.

Sequencing used immunoSEQ multiplex PCR; TCRdb keeps in-frame clones, though not all of them. The sample consists of under 250,000 clones, roughly four fifths of them appearing once. This CDR3 is 14 amino acids long. Between the trimmed V and J ends, which lost 0 bases and 2 bases, there was a span of 7 bases. CDR1 and CDR2 from the germline V gene are MNHEY and SVGAGI. This sequence joins TRBV6-5 and TRBJ1-2; D remains ambiguous. Sequenced: peripheral blood. The sequence came from a woman aged 40 to 50 with active or convalescent COVID-19. CDR3 sequence reads: CASSYSPRNYGYTF. CDR3 in DNA: TGTGCCAGCAGTTACTCCCCGCGGAACTATGGCTACACCTTC.